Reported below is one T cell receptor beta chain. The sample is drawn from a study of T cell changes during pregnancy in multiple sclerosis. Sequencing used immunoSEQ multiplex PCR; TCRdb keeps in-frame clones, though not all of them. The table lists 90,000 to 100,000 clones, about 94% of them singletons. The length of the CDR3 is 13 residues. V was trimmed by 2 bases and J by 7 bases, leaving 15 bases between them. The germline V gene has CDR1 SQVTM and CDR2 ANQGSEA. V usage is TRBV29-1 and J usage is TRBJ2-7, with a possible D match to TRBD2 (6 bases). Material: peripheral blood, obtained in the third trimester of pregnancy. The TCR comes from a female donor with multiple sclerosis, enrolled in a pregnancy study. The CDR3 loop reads CSVELAPAGEQYF. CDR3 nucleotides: TGCAGCGTTGAATTGGCTCCGGCGGGGGAGCAGTACTTC.